The 17 T cell receptor beta chains below come from one sample, sequenced in a study of shared clonotypes between healthy human individuals. Measured with immunoSEQ multiplex PCR; TCRdb has only the in-frame clones, and not every one. Of about 490,000 clones in the sample, around three quarters were seen once. The sequenced material came from PBMCs. Receptor source: a woman in her 40s in good health. Some clones in this sample may be carry-over from other donors' samples.

The gene calls are TRBV14 and TRBJ2-5; no clear D gene. This CDR3 region has 12 residues. V dropped 3 bases and J dropped 4 bases, with 6 bases sitting between them. The germline gives CDR1 SGHDN, CDR2 FVKESK. The CDR3 bases are TGTGCCAGCAGCCACGTACCAGAGACCCAGTACTTC. It specifies CASSHVPETQYF.

The chain recombines TRBV10-3 with TRBJ2-1, with 15 bases aligning to TRBD2. The germline CDR1 and CDR2 sequences are ENHRY and SYGVKD. CDR3 length equals 13 residues. Trimming took 6 bases from V and 12 from J; bases not matched to a gene: 3. The CDR3 DNA reads TGTGCCATCAGGGGACTAGCGGGAGGCGGGCAGTTCTTC. Amino acids: CAIRGLAGGGQFF.

The rearrangement uses TRBV30 and TRBJ2-5, with 8 bases lining up with TRBD1. Trimming removed 1 base from V and 4 bases from J; junction bases left unmatched: 8. CDR3 length equals 15 residues. The germline V gene has CDR1 GTSNPN and CDR2 SVGIG (reference sequence). The CDR3 sequence is CAWSADRGQTETQYF. CDR3 nucleotides: TGTGCCTGGAGTGCCGACAGGGGTCAGACAGAGACCCAGTACTTC.

This clone was seen once. The chain links TRBV2 to TRBJ1-5; D call uncertain. Trimming cost V 6 bases and J 2 bases, with 17 bases left between them. The CDR3 has 16 amino acids. Germline CDR1 is SNHLY and CDR2 is FYNNEI. This CDR3 reads CASRGHEGVGNQPQHF. The CDR3 nucleotides read TGTGCCAGCAGGGGCCATGAGGGTGTCGGCAATCAGCCCCAGCATTTT.

Note on this clone: This may be a read error: a much more frequent sequence differs by one nucleotide. The gene calls are TRBV6-5 and TRBJ2-2, with TRBD2 identical over 12 bases. Looked up from germline, CDR1 is MNHEY and CDR2 is SVGAGI. The CDR3 runs to 15 residues. V lost 6 bases, J lost 5 bases, and 4 bases stayed unmatched. The CDR3 protein is CASSPGLAGTGELFF. CDR3 in DNA: TGTGCCAGCAGCCCGGGACTAGCGGGTACCGGGGAGCTGTTTTTT.

The J gene is TRBJ2-1, the V gene TRBV6-5, with TRBD2 identical over 7 bases. J lost 7 bases, V lost 7 bases, and 13 bases had no gene match. From germline, CDR1 is MNHEY and CDR2 SVGAGI. This CDR3 comprises 15 residues. CDR3 nucleotides: TGTGCCAGCAAGGAAGGTGGGAGGGCCAAAAATGAGCAGTTCTTC. This gives the protein CASKEGGRAKNEQFF.

V usage is TRBV5-1 and J usage is TRBJ2-2; D gene uncertain. This CDR3 region has 15 residues. V lost 0 bases, J lost 1 base, and 7 bases lay in between. Per germline, CDR1 SGHRS and CDR2 YFSETQ. CDR3 nucleotide sequence: TGCGCCAGCAGCTTGGATGGAGTGAACACCGGGGAGCTGTTTTTT. Protein sequence: CASSLDGVNTGELFF.

V gene TRBV7-2 combines with J gene TRBJ1-3; D remains ambiguous. V lost 4 bases to trimming and J lost 0 bases, with 10 bases between them. The germline gives CDR1 SGHTA, CDR2 FQGNSA. The CDR3 has 15 amino acids. For the CDR3, the DNA is TGTGCCAGCAGCTCAGGACGGCACTCTGGAAACACCATATATTTT. Translation: CASSSGRHSGNTIYF.

The V gene is TRBV28, the J gene TRBJ1-2; D gene ambiguous. Trimming stripped 6 bases from V and 4 bases from J, with 6 bases between. This CDR3 spans 11 amino acids. Germline loops: CDR1 MDHEN, CDR2 SYDVKM. DNA for the CDR3: TGTGCCAGCAGCGGCCCCTATGGCTACACCTTC. Translating gives CASSGPYGYTF.

Notes on this clone: A much bigger clone sits one base away, suggesting this may be a read error. The chain carries TRBV11-2 and TRBJ1-1; 10 bases map to TRBD1. The CDR3 extends over 18 amino acids. Trimming cost V 4 bases and J 5 bases; bases outside gene matches: 16. Germline V gene sequence: CDR1 SGHAT, CDR2 FQNNGV. CDR3 sequence: CASSSHRVTGGDITEAFF. CDR3 DNA sequence: TGTGCCAGCAGCTCCCATCGGGTGACAGGGGGCGATATAACTGAAGCTTTCTTT.

The V gene is TRBV19, the J gene TRBJ2-3, with 7 nucleotides matching TRBD2. Trimming removed 7 bases from V and 4 bases from J; junction bases left unmatched: 14. The CDR3 extends over 16 amino acids. CDR1 LNHDA and CDR2 SQIVND come from the germline V gene (reference sequence). CDR3 protein: CASTPLMGGKADTQYF. The DNA of the CDR3 is TGTGCCAGTACCCCGCTGATGGGGGGGAAGGCAGATACGCAGTATTTT. The full variable domain, its missing parts supplied by reference TRBV19 and TRBJ2-3, is DGGITQSPKYLFRKEGQNVTLSCEQNLNHDAMYWYRQDPGQGLRLIYYSQIVNDFQKGDIAEGYSVSREKKESFPLTVTSAQKNPTAFYLCASTPLMGGKADTQYFGPGTRLTVL.

The V and J genes are TRBV2 and TRBJ2-1; 13 bases agree with TRBD2. Per germline, CDR1 SNHLY and CDR2 FYNNEI. Trimming took 8 bases from V and 8 from J; bases not matched to a gene: 9. The CDR3 loop spans 15 amino acids. CDR3 in amino acids: CASRTGTSGNHEQFF. In DNA form, the CDR3 reads TGTGCCAGCCGAACCGGGACTAGCGGGAATCATGAGCAGTTCTTC.

This clone was counted at least ten times. Written as DNA, the CDR3 is TGTGCCTGTGCCCGGAGGTCCTGGGAGACCCAGTACTTC. Its translation: CACARRSWETQYF. The V call is TRBV28, the J call TRBJ2-5; D may be TRBD2 (5 bases). V was clipped by 11 bases and J by 5 bases, with 18 bases between them. Germline loops: CDR1 MDHEN, CDR2 SYDVKM. The CDR3 consists of 13 residues.

This chain joins TRBV18 and TRBJ2-5; 12 bases fit TRBD2. V dropped 3 bases and J dropped 4; count of bases not matched to a gene: 12. The germline V gene has CDR1 KGHSH and CDR2 LQKENI. This CDR3 contains 18 residues. The DNA of the CDR3 is TGTGCCAGCTCACCCCCCCTCGGGACTAGCGGGTTGGCAGAGACCCAGTACTTC. Residues: CASSPPLGTSGLAETQYF.

This clone was recorded only once. J is TRBJ1-4 and V is TRBV7-9, with a weak D call TRBD1 (6 bases). The germline V and J ends were trimmed by 5 bases and 8 bases, with 15 bases remaining between them. CDR1 is SEHNR, CDR2 FQNEAQ, per germline (reference sequence). The CDR3 consists of 14 residues. The CDR3 reads CASSEGGQREKLFF. As DNA, the CDR3 is TGTGCCAGCAGCGAGGGGGGACAAAGGGAAAAACTGTTTTTT.

The genes are TRBV27 and TRBJ2-2, with 7 bases fitting TRBD1. Germline V lookup: CDR1 MNHEY, CDR2 SMNVEV (reference sequence). The CDR3 consists of 15 residues. With 8 bases clipped from V and 3 bases from J, the junction kept 9 bases outside the gene matches. DNA for the CDR3: TGTGCCAGCGGGTTCACAGGGGCTTACACCGGGGAGCTGTTTTTT. Protein sequence: CASGFTGAYTGELFF.

CDR3 sequence: CASSPVRQEQFF. For the CDR3, the DNA is TGTGCCAGCTCACCAGTACGACAGGAGCAGTTCTTC. The genes are TRBV18 and TRBJ2-1; D is perhaps TRBD1 (5 bases). The CDR3 spans 12 residues. CDR1 is KGHSH, CDR2 LQKENI, per germline. The V end was cut by 2 bases, the J end by 10 bases, with 9 bases between.